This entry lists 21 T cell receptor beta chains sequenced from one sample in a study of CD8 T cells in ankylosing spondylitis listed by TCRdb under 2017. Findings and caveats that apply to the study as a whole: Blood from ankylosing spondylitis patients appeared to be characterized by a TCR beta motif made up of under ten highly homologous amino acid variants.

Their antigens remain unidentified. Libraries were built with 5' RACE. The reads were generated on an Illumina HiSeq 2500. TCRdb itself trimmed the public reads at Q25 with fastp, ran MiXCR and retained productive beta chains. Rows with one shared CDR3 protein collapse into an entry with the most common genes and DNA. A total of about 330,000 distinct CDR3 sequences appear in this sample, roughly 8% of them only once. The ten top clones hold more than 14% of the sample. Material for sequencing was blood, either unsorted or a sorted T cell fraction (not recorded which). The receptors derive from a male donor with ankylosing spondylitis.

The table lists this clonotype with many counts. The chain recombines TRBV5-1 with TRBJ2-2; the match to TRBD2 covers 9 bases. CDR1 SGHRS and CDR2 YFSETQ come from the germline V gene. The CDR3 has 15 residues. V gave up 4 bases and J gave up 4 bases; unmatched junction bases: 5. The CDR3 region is CASSVIAGVTGELFF. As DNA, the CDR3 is TGCGCCAGCAGCGTGATAGCGGGAGTCACCGGGGAGCTGTTTTTT. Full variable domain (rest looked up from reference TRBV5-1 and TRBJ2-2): KAGVTQTPRYLIKTRGQQVTLSCSPISGHRSVSWYQQTPGQGLQFLFEYFSETQRNKGNFPGRFSGRQFSNSRSEMNVSTLELGDSALYLCASSVIAGVTGELFFGEGSRLTVL.

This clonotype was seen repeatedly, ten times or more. CDR3 protein: CASSLIFGSTDTQYF. The CDR3 coding sequence is TGCGCCAGCAGCTTAATCTTTGGCAGCACAGATACGCAGTATTTT. The chain couples TRBV5-1 to TRBJ2-3; D gene uncertain. Trimming removed 2 bases at V and 0 bases at J, with 10 bases between. Germline CDR1 and CDR2: SGHRS and YFSETQ. This CDR3 has 15 residues.

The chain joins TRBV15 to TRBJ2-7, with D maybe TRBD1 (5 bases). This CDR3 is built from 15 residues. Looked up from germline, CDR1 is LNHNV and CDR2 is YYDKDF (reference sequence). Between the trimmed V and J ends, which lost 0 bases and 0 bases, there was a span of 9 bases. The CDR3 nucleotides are TGTGCCACCAGCAGAGAGCAGGGTTCCTCCTACGAGCAGTACTTC. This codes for CATSREQGSSYEQYF.

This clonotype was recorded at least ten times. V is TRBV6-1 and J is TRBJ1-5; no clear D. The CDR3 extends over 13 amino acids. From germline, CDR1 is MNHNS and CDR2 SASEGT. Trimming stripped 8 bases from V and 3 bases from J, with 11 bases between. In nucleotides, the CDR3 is TGTGCCAGCGGTAGGGCTATCAATCAGCCCCAGCATTTT. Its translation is CASGRAINQPQHF.

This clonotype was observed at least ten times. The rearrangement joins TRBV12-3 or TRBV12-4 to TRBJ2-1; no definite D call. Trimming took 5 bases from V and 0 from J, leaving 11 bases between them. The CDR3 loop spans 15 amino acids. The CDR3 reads CASSDAWSSYNEQFF. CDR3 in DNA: TGTGCCAGCAGTGATGCGTGGAGCTCCTACAATGAGCAGTTCTTC.

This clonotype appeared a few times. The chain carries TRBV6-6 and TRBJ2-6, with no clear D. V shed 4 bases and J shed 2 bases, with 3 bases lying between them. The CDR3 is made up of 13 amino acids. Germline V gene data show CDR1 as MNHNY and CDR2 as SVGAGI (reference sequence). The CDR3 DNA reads TGTGCCAGCAGTTTTGCTGGGGCCAACGTCCTGACTTTC. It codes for CASSFAGANVLTF.

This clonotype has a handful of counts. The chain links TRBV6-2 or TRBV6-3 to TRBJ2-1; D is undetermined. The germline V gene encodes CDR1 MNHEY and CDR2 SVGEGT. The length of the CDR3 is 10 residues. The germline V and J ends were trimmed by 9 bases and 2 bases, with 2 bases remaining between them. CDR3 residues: CASPYNEQFF. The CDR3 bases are TGTGCCAGTCCCTACAATGAGCAGTTCTTC.

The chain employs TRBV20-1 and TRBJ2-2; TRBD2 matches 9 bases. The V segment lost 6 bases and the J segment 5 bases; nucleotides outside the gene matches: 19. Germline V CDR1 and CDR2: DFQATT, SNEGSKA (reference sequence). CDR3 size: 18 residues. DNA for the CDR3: TGCAGTGCCGCAGAGCGCAGTAGCGGGAGAGGTGGGACCGGGGAGCTGTTTTTT. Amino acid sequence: CSAAERSSGRGGTGELFF.

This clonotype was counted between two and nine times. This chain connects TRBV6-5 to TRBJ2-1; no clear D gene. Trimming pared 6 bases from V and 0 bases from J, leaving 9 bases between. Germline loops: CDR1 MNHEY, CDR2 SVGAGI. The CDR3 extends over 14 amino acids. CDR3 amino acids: CASSQSSSYNEQFF. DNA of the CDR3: TGTGCCAGCAGCCAATCGAGCTCCTACAATGAGCAGTTCTTC.

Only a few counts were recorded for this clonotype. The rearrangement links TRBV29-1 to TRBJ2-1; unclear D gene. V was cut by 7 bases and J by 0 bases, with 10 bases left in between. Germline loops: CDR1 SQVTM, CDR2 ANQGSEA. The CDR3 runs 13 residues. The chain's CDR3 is CSGSLYSYNEQFF. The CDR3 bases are TGCAGCGGTTCTCTCTACTCCTACAATGAGCAGTTCTTC.

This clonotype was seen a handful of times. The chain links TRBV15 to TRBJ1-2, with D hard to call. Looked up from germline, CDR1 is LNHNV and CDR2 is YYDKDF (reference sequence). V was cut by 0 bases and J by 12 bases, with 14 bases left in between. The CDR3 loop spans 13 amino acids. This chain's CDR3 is CATSRDVRVYHTF. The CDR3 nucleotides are TGTGCCACCAGCAGAGATGTTCGGGTATATCACACCTTC.

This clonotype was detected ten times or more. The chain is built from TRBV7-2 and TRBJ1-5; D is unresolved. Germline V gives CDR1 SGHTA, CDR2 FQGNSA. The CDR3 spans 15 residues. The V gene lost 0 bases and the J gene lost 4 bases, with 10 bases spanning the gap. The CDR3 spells CASSLAGGPNQPQHF. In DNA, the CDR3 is TGTGCCAGCAGCTTAGCGGGAGGTCCTAATCAGCCCCAGCATTTT.

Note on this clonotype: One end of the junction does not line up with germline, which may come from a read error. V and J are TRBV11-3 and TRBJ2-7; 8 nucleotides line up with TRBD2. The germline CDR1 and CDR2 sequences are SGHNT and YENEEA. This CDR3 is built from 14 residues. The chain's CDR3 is CASCLVSGSYEQYF. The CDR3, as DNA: TGTGCCAGCTGCTTAGTCAGCGGGAGTTACGAGCAGTACTTC.

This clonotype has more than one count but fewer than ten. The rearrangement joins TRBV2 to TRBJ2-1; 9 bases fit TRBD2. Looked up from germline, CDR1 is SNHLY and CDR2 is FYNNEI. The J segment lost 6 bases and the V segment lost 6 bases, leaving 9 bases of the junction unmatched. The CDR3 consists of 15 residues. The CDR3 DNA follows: TGTGCCAGCAGACTTTTGACTAGCGGCCTCAATGAGCAGTTCTTC. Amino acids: CASRLLTSGLNEQFF.

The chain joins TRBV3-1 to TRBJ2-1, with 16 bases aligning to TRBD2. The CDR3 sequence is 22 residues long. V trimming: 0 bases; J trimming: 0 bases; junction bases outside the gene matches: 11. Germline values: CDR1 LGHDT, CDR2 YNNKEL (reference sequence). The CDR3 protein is CASSQDLSGTSGRVHSYNEQFF. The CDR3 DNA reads TGTGCCAGCAGCCAAGATCTTTCGGGGACTAGCGGGAGGGTCCACTCCTACAATGAGCAGTTCTTC.

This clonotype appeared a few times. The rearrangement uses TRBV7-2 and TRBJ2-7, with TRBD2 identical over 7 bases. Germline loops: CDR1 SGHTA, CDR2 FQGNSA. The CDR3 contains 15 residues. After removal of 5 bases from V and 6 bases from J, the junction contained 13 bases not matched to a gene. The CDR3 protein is CASSKAGLRSGEQYF. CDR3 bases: TGTGCCAGCAGCAAAGCGGGACTAAGATCGGGCGAGCAGTACTTC.

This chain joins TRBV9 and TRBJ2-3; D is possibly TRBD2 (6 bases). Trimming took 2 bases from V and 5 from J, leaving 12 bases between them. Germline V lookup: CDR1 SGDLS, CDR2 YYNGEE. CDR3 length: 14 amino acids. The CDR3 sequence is CASSVSSVLDTQYF. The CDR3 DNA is TGTGCCAGCAGCGTGTCTAGCGTCCTAGATACGCAGTATTTT.

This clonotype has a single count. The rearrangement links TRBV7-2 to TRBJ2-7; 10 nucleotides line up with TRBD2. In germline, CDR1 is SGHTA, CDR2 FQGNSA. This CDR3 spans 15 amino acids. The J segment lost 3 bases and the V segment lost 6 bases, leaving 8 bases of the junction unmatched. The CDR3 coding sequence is TGTGCCAGCAGGCCAATACTAGCGGGAAGCTACGAGCAGTACTTC. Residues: CASRPILAGSYEQYF.

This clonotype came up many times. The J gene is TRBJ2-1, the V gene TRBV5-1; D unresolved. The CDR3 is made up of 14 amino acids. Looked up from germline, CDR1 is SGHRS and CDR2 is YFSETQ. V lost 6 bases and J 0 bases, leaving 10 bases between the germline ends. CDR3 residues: CASTHYSSYNEQFF. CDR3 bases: TGCGCCAGCACCCATTACAGCTCCTACAATGAGCAGTTCTTC. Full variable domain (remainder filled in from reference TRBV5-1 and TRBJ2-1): KAGVTQTPRYLIKTRGQQVTLSCSPISGHRSVSWYQQTPGQGLQFLFEYFSETQRNKGNFPGRFSGRQFSNSRSEMNVSTLELGDSALYLCASTHYSSYNEQFFGPGTRLTVL.

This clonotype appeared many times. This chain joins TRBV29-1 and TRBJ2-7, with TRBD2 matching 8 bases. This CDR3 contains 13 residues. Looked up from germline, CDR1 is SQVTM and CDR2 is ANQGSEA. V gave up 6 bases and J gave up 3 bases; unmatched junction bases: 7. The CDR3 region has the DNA TGCAGCGTCGCTGAAAGCGGGAGCTACGAGCAGTACTTC. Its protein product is CSVAESGSYEQYF.

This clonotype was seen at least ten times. The CDR3 is CASSLDPYEQYF. The CDR3 DNA sequence: TGTGCCAGCAGCCTAGACCCCTACGAGCAGTACTTC. The rearrangement joins TRBV3-1 to TRBJ2-7; D is unresolved. There are 12 residues in the CDR3. Germline assignment: CDR1 LGHDT and CDR2 YNNKEL (reference sequence). With 4 bases removed from V and 2 bases from J, the gap between germline ends came to 6 bases.